The sample holds a few counts of the clone carrying this T cell receptor beta chain. Looked up from germline, CDR1 is SGHRS and CDR2 is YFSETQ. The CDR3 sequence is 15 residues long. V trimming: 1 base; J trimming: 6 bases; junction bases outside the gene matches: 7. It was with unique molecular identifiers that the TCRbeta library was prepared. TCRdb fed the PCR reads into MiXCR, producing one record per CDR3 protein. The sample consists of 300,000 or so distinct CDR3 sequences, 9.9% of them appearing once. The data were obtained in a study of T-cell reconstitution after alpha-beta-depleted transplantation in children.

The clonotype comes from a human donor who donated a stem cell graft to a child with SCID. The source material was PBMCs from the stem cell graft donor, sampled from the stem cell graft. The chain carries TRBV5-1 and TRBJ1-2; 9 bases agree with TRBD1. The CDR3 DNA reads as TGCGCCAGCAGCTTGTGGGACAGGGCTTTCGATGGCTACACCTTC. Protein: CASSLWDRAFDGYTF.